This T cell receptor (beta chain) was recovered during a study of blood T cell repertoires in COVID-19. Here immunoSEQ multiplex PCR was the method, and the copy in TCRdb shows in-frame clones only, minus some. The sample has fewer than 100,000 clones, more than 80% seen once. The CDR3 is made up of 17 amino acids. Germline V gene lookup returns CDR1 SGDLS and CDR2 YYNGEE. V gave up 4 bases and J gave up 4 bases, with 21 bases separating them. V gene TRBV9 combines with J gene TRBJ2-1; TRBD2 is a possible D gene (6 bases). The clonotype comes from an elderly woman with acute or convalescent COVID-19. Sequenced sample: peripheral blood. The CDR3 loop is CASSTWGVSGSYNEQFF. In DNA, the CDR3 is TGTGCCAGCAGCACATGGGGGGTCAGCGGATCTTACAATGAGCAGTTCTTC.